This T cell receptor beta chain was captured by sequencing in a study of beta chain features in type 1 diabetes. General study points: People with Type 1 diabetes carried modestly yet significantly shorter TCRB CDR3s in all four CD4+ subsets.

Blood was drawn once from each donor into heparinised tubes. The draws averaged around 0.12 L. On this clone: Its antigen is currently unknown.

Every isolated RNA sample was fully reverse transcribed, so sequencing captured expressed TCRB transcripts. Assay: immunoSEQ multiplex PCR; the TCRdb copy retains only in-frame clones and omits some. Among approximately 140,000 clones listed, around 8.8% were seen once. The germline V gene has CDR1 LGHNA and CDR2 YSLEER. Trimming removed 4 bases at V and 4 bases at J, with 13 bases between. The CDR3 is 14 residues long. The sample taken for sequencing was central memory CD4+ T cells from blood. This TCR came from a man aged 25 to 45 with type 1 diabetes. The chain has TRBV4-3 and TRBJ2-5, with D maybe TRBD2 (5 bases). As DNA, the CDR3 is TGCGCCAGCAGCCCGCGGGTGGGGATAGAGACCCAGTACTTC. Its translation: CASSPRVGIETQYF.